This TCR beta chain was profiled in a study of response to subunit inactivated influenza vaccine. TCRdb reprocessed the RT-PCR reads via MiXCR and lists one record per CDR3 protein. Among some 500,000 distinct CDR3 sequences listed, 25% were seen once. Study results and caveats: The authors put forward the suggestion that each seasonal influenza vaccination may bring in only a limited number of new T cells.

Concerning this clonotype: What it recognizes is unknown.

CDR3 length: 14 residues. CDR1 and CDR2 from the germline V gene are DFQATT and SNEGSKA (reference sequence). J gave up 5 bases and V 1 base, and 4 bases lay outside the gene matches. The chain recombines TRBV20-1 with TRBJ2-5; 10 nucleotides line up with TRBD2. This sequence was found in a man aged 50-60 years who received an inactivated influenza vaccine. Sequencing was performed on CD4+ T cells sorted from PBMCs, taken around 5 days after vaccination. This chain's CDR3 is CSARGTSGAETQYF. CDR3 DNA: TGCAGTGCTAGAGGGACTAGCGGTGCGGAGACCCAGTACTTC.